A single sample is the source of the 30 T cell receptor beta chains below, sequenced in a study of blood T cell repertoires in COVID-19. Here immunoSEQ multiplex PCR was the method, and the copy in TCRdb shows in-frame clones only, minus some. This table holds more than 300,000 clones, around 89% found once. The sample consisted of peripheral blood. These receptors were obtained from a woman aged 30 to 39 with COVID-19, enrolled during active disease.

A note on this clone: Distinct nucleotide sequences in the sample also encode this CDR3. J is TRBJ1-2 and V is TRBV7-2; 9 bases are shared with TRBD1. The CDR3 has 15 amino acids. With V trimmed by 1 base and J by 0 bases, 0 bases remained unmatched. The germline V gene encodes CDR1 SGHTA and CDR2 FQGNSA. CDR3 amino acids: CASSLGQGANYGYTF. The CDR3, as DNA: TGTGCCAGCAGCTTAGGACAGGGGGCTAACTATGGCTACACCTTC.

Only one count was recorded for this clone. The chain links TRBV28 to TRBJ2-7; 9 bases match TRBD1. V trimming: 3 bases; J trimming: 5 bases; junction bases outside the gene matches: 5. The length of the CDR3 is 14 residues. Germline CDR1 and CDR2: MDHEN and SYDVKM. This CDR3 is CASSFRGQGHEQYV. CDR3 nucleotide sequence: TGTGCCAGCAGTTTTCGGGGACAGGGCCACGAGCAGTACGTC.

This chain connects TRBV27 to TRBJ2-1, with 9 bases lining up with TRBD1. The CDR3 totals 14 residues. Trimming took 7 bases from V and 5 from J; bases not matched to a gene: 6. Looked up from germline, CDR1 is MNHEY and CDR2 is SMNVEV (reference sequence). This CDR3 is CASTRTGVHNEQFF. For the CDR3, the DNA is TGTGCCAGCACCCGGACAGGGGTCCACAATGAGCAGTTCTTC.

The chain recombines TRBV3-1 (or the pseudogene TRBV3-2) with TRBJ2-1, with 11 bases lining up with TRBD2. Looked up from germline, CDR1 is LGHDT and CDR2 is YNNKEL (reference sequence). This CDR3 has 14 residues. Unmatched junction bases numbered 2, after V lost 3 bases and J lost 7 bases. The CDR3 spells CASSHLAGGNEQFF. DNA of the CDR3: TGTGCCAGCAGCCATCTAGCGGGGGGAAATGAGCAGTTCTTC.

J is TRBJ2-1 and V is TRBV5-1, with TRBD1 as a possible D gene (6 bases). From germline, CDR1 is SGHRS and CDR2 YFSETQ. V was clipped by 4 bases and J by 1 base, with 15 bases between them. This CDR3 contains 16 residues. CDR3 loop: CASSTQGPESYNEQFF. The CDR3 nucleotides are TGCGCCAGCAGCACTCAGGGGCCGGAGTCCTACAATGAGCAGTTCTTC.

This rearrangement joins TRBV6-1 to TRBJ2-5, with TRBD2 matching 7 bases. The germline V gene encodes CDR1 MNHNS and CDR2 SASEGT. The CDR3 runs to 15 residues. The V gene end was trimmed by 1 base and the J gene end by 2 bases; junction bases not matched to a gene: 4. The CDR3 loop is CASSEVGGSQETQYF. CDR3 DNA: TGTGCCAGCAGTGAAGTGGGGGGGTCACAAGAGACCCAGTACTTC.

V gene TRBV19 combines with J gene TRBJ2-7, with 7 bases matching TRBD2. The CDR3 contains 14 residues. V was pared by 2 bases and J by 3 bases, with 4 bases of the junction left unmatched. Germline CDR1 and CDR2: LNHDA and SQIVND (reference sequence). The CDR3 spells CASSIKRDYYEQYF. The CDR3 nucleotides are TGTGCCAGTAGTATAAAGCGGGACTACTACGAGCAGTACTTC.

There are a few counts of this clone. V usage is TRBV5-8 and J usage is TRBJ1-1; 7 nucleotides agree with TRBD1. CDR1 is SGHTS, CDR2 YDEGEE, per germline. The CDR3 is 15 residues long. The trim removed 3 bases at V and 2 bases at J, leaving 7 bases unmatched. The CDR3 loop reads CASSSMTGPNTEAFF. CDR3 nucleotides: TGTGCCAGCAGCTCCATGACAGGGCCAAACACTGAAGCTTTCTTT.

The gene calls are TRBV5-1 and TRBJ2-1, with 15 positions matching TRBD2. V dropped 4 bases and J dropped 7; count of bases not matched to a gene: 3. CDR3 size: 15 residues. Per germline, CDR1 SGHRS and CDR2 YFSETQ. The CDR3 is CASSTGLAGGNEQFF. The CDR3 DNA follows: TGCGCCAGCAGCACGGGACTAGCGGGGGGAAATGAGCAGTTCTTC.

This chain links TRBV7-2 with TRBJ2-7, with D possibly matching TRBD2 (7 bases). Trimming took 8 bases from V and 2 from J, leaving 10 bases between them. Germline CDR1 and CDR2: SGHTA and FQGNSA. CDR3 length: 12 residues. The CDR3 here is CASGGATYEQYF. In nucleotides, the CDR3 is TGTGCCAGCGGGGGGGCTACCTACGAGCAGTACTTC.

V gene TRBV6-6 combines with J gene TRBJ1-3, with a tentative D call TRBD1 (6 bases). Germline V gene sequence: CDR1 MNHNY, CDR2 SVGAGI (reference sequence). The CDR3 is made up of 18 amino acids. V dropped 5 bases and J dropped 0 bases, with 20 bases sitting between them. The CDR3 loop is CASSPGVNRVSSGNTIYF. The DNA for the CDR3 is TGTGCCAGCAGTCCTGGAGTAAACAGGGTCAGCTCTGGAAACACCATATATTTT.

The chain recombines TRBV28 with TRBJ1-2; 7 nucleotides agree with TRBD1. This CDR3 is built from 14 residues. Germline V gene lookup returns CDR1 MDHEN and CDR2 SYDVKM. J was trimmed by 4 bases and V by 6 bases; bases with no gene match: 8. The CDR3 nucleotides read TGTGCCAGCAGGCCCCGCGGGACAGTCTATGGCTACACCTTC. Amino acid sequence: CASRPRGTVYGYTF.

CDR3 region: CASSLTSDSYNEQFF. Written as DNA, the CDR3 is TGTGCCAGCAGCTTGACTAGCGACTCCTACAATGAGCAGTTCTTC. V is TRBV5-4 and J is TRBJ2-1, with 7 nucleotides matching TRBD2. This CDR3 comprises 15 residues. Per germline, CDR1 SGHNT and CDR2 YYREEE (reference sequence). The V and J ends lost 1 base and 0 bases, in that order; junction bases with no gene match: 1.

This clone was found a few times. The rearrangement links TRBV18 to TRBJ1-1, with TRBD1 identical over 7 bases. The CDR3 runs to 12 residues. The germline V gene has CDR1 KGHSH and CDR2 LQKENI. With 5 bases clipped from V and 11 bases from J, the junction kept 8 bases outside the gene matches. CDR3 sequence reads: CASSEDRNGAFF. The CDR3 bases are TGTGCCAGCTCAGAGGACAGGAATGGGGCTTTCTTT.

The rearrangement links TRBV5-1 to TRBJ1-4, with D hard to call. V lost 0 bases and J 4 bases, leaving 7 bases between the germline ends. This CDR3 spans 14 amino acids. Germline CDR1 reads SGHRS; CDR2 reads YFSETQ. For the CDR3, the DNA is TGCGCCAGCAGCTTGGAGAGTTTTAATGAAAAACTGTTTTTT. Its translation: CASSLESFNEKLFF.

The chain links TRBV15 to TRBJ1-1; a weak D match, TRBD1 (5 bases). V lost 0 bases and J 1 base, leaving 9 bases between the germline ends. Germline CDR1 reads LNHNV; CDR2 reads YYDKDF (reference sequence). The CDR3 sequence is 15 residues long. The CDR3 DNA is TGTGCCACCAGCAGAGAGGGGGGGAGGAACACTGAAGCTTTCTTT. Its protein product is CATSREGGRNTEAFF.

The gene calls are TRBV5-8 and TRBJ1-5; D unresolved. Germline CDR1 and CDR2: SGHTS and YDEGEE. CDR3 length: 15 residues. Trimming took 1 base from V and 0 from J, leaving 8 bases between them. This chain's CDR3 is CASSLTPNSNQPQHF. The CDR3 DNA sequence: TGTGCCAGCAGCTTGACACCGAATAGCAATCAGCCCCAGCATTTT.

The chain joins TRBV5-1 to TRBJ1-2, with TRBD1 identical over 9 bases. This CDR3 has 14 residues. The V gene's germline CDR1 is SGHRS and CDR2 YFSETQ. V was clipped by 4 bases and J by 4 bases; unmatched bases: 5. This CDR3 reads CASSTGQGGYGYTF. CDR3 nucleotide sequence: TGCGCCAGCAGCACGGGACAGGGAGGCTATGGCTACACCTTC.

The chain carries TRBV13 and TRBJ1-6; the match to TRBD1 covers 9 bases. The CDR3 spans 16 residues. Germline CDR1 PRHDT, CDR2 FYEKMQ (reference sequence). V was clipped by 5 bases and J by 9 bases; unmatched bases: 11. The CDR3 spells CASSRTTGGFLSPLHF. The CDR3 DNA sequence: TGTGCCAGCAGCCGAACAACAGGGGGCTTTCTTTCACCCCTCCACTTT.

This chain joins TRBV4-1 and TRBJ1-1, with D tentatively TRBD1 (6 bases). In germline, CDR1 is MGHRA, CDR2 YSYEKL. The germline V and J ends were trimmed by 5 bases and 7 bases, with 8 bases remaining between them. This CDR3 has 11 amino acids. DNA for the CDR3: TGCGCCAGCAGCGCACAGGGTGAAGCTTTCTTT. Amino acids: CASSAQGEAFF.

This chain uses TRBV24-1 with TRBJ1-2, with TRBD1 as a possible D gene (5 bases). CDR3 length equals 13 residues. Germline-derived CDR1 and CDR2 are KGHDR and SFDVKD. The ends were cut back, 3 bases at V and 5 bases at J, with 9 bases in the middle. CDR3 loop: CATSDRDSYGYTF. The CDR3 DNA reads TGTGCCACCAGTGATCGCGACAGTTATGGCTACACCTTC.

The chain links TRBV5-1 to TRBJ2-7; D is undetermined. Trimming removed 0 bases from V and 5 bases from J, with 12 bases in between. The CDR3 has 14 residues. Germline V CDR1 and CDR2: SGHRS, YFSETQ. The CDR3 coding sequence is TGCGCCAGCAGCTTGGAAGAGCAAACGGACGAGCAGTACTTC. Translating it yields CASSLEEQTDEQYF.

This clone showed up just once. The chain uses TRBV7-2 and TRBJ1-2; D is possibly TRBD1 (5 bases). The V end lost 7 bases, the J end lost 5 bases, and 17 bases lay between the germline ends. CDR1 SGHTA and CDR2 FQGNSA come from the germline V gene. This CDR3 has 14 amino acids. The CDR3 coding sequence is TGTGCCAGCAACTCCGGGGGATGGATGTATGGCTACACCTTC. It yields the protein CASNSGGWMYGYTF.

The gene calls are TRBV6-1 and TRBJ1-3; 10 nucleotides line up with TRBD1. This CDR3 spans 15 amino acids. CDR1 is MNHNS, CDR2 SASEGT, per germline. Unmatched junction bases numbered 2, after V lost 2 bases and J lost 4 bases. The CDR3 spells CASSERDRGGNTIYF. CDR3 in DNA: TGTGCCAGCAGTGAAAGGGACAGGGGAGGAAACACCATATATTTT.

The chain joins TRBV30 to TRBJ1-2, with a weak D call TRBD1 (5 bases). The germline gives CDR1 GTSNPN, CDR2 SVGIG (reference sequence). This CDR3 spans 11 amino acids. Trimming cost V 3 bases and J 10 bases, with 12 bases left between them. As DNA, the CDR3 is TGTGCCTGGAGCTCTGGGGGGACCTACACCTTC. Its translation: CAWSSGGTYTF.

The chain couples TRBV6-1 to TRBJ1-1; no definite D call. Trimming pared 3 bases from V and 5 bases from J, leaving 10 bases between. Germline CDR1 MNHNS, CDR2 SASEGT. The CDR3 covers 13 residues. The CDR3 is CASSEFEGTEAFF. CDR3 coding DNA: TGTGCCAGCAGTGAGTTTGAGGGAACTGAAGCTTTCTTT.

This clone was seen a single time. The rearrangement joins TRBV15 to TRBJ1-4; TRBD1 matches at 10 bases. Germline trimming cut 3 bases from V and 4 bases from J; bases unmatched to any gene: 11. The germline V gene encodes CDR1 LNHNV and CDR2 YYDKDF (reference sequence). This CDR3 is built from 18 residues. CDR3 sequence (DNA): TGTGCCACCAGCAGGAGACAGGGGGCAGGTATCGGTAATGAAAAACTGTTTTTT. Translated: CATSRRQGAGIGNEKLFF.

The rearrangement uses TRBV9 and TRBJ2-2, with D possibly TRBD1 on 5 matching bases. The V gene lost 7 bases and the J gene lost 0 bases, with 13 bases spanning the gap. The germline gives CDR1 SGDLS, CDR2 YYNGEE. The CDR3 has 15 residues. The CDR3 nucleotides are TGTGCCAGCCAGACAGACAGCTCGAACACCGGGGAGCTGTTTTTT. This codes for CASQTDSSNTGELFF. Full variable domain (outside the CDR3, taken from reference TRBV9 and TRBJ2-2): DSGVTQTPKHLITATGQRVTLRCSPRSGDLSVYWYQQSLDQGLQFLIQYYNGEERAKGNILERFSAQQFPDLHSELNLSSLELGDSALYFCASQTDSSNTGELFFGEGSRLTVL.

V gene TRBV5-1 combines with J gene TRBJ2-6; D remains ambiguous. The CDR3 contains 15 residues. CDR1 and CDR2 from the germline V gene are SGHRS and YFSETQ. V was trimmed by 5 bases and J by 0 bases, leaving 9 bases between them. The CDR3 loop is CASRLVISGANVLTF. The DNA of the CDR3 is TGCGCCAGCAGATTAGTAATCTCTGGGGCCAACGTCCTGACTTTC.

V usage is TRBV5-4 and J usage is TRBJ1-6; possibly TRBD1 for D (6 bases). The CDR3 totals 14 residues. Trimming took off 2 bases at V and 7 bases at J, with 10 bases between the two ends. Per the germline V gene, CDR1 is SGHNT and CDR2 is YYREEE (reference sequence). CDR3 coding DNA: TGTGCCAGCAGCTTTACAGGGATCAATTCACCCCTCCACTTT. It encodes CASSFTGINSPLHF.